The 27 T cell receptor beta chains below come from one sample, sequenced in a study of cytomegalovirus exposure and HLA in healthy donors. The PCR ran on 60 Vbeta and 13 Jbeta primers. Method: immunoSEQ multiplex PCR; TCRdb's copy keeps in-frame clones and lacks some. The data hold 98,000 or so clones, with roughly 75% observed a single time. The sample taken for sequencing was PBMCs. Every receptor here comes from a middle-aged woman in good health and CMV-seronegative.

The gene calls are TRBV28 and TRBJ2-5, with 7 bases aligning to TRBD2. With V trimmed by 2 bases and J by 2 bases, 2 bases remained unmatched. This CDR3 contains 14 residues. Looked up from germline, CDR1 is MDHEN and CDR2 is SYDVKM. The CDR3 nucleotides are TGTGCCAGCAGTTTAGGGGGGGAGCAAGAGACCCAGTACTTC. The encoded protein is CASSLGGEQETQYF.

The rearrangement uses TRBV7-8 and TRBJ2-7; 8 bases are shared with TRBD2. V dropped 5 bases and J dropped 5; count of bases not matched to a gene: 20. This CDR3 is 18 amino acids long. From germline, CDR1 is SGHVS and CDR2 FQNEAQ. The CDR3 DNA reads TGTGCCAGCAGCCCCCAGCGTATTCTCGGGACTAGTCTCCACGAGCAGTACTTC. The encoded protein is CASSPQRILGTSLHEQYF.

This chain connects TRBV7-2 to TRBJ1-1; D ambiguous. Germline V gene lookup returns CDR1 SGHTA and CDR2 FQGNSA. CDR3 length: 13 residues. V was cut by 1 base and J by 7 bases, with 10 bases left in between. CDR3 bases: TGTGCCAGCAGCTTAGAGCGCTACGGTGAAGCTTTCTTT. This sequence encodes CASSLERYGEAFF.

This clone showed up just a few times. V usage is TRBV2 and J usage is TRBJ2-7; perhaps TRBD1 as D (5 bases). The CDR3 extends over 13 amino acids. Germline V lookup: CDR1 SNHLY, CDR2 FYNNEI. Trimming left V 6 bases short and J 0 bases short, with 9 bases between. The CDR3 sequence: CASRVQVSYEQYF. The CDR3 DNA follows: TGTGCCAGCAGGGTACAGGTCTCCTACGAGCAGTACTTC.

The chain joins TRBV6-5 to TRBJ2-1; D not resolved. The CDR3 totals 12 residues. Trimming shortened V by 6 bases and J by 8 bases, and 11 bases separated the two germline ends. CDR1 is MNHEY and CDR2 is SVGAGI in the germline V gene. CDR3 coding DNA: TGTGCCAGCAGGGCCCTCTCCCATGAGCAGTTCTTC. It codes for CASRALSHEQFF.

The rearrangement joins TRBV4-3 to TRBJ1-2, with D uncertain. Germline values: CDR1 LGHNA, CDR2 YSLEER. CDR3 length: 16 residues. The V end lost 1 base, the J end lost 6 bases, and 18 bases lay between the germline ends. The CDR3 DNA sequence: TGCGCCAGCAGCCAAGGTCCCTCCCGGAGCAGAGATGGCTACACCTTC. Translating gives CASSQGPSRSRDGYTF.

The V call is TRBV28, the J call TRBJ1-5, with TRBD1 identical over 8 bases. The ends lost 6 bases at V and 1 base at J; junction bases unmatched: 11. This CDR3 contains 17 residues. Germline CDR1 MDHEN, CDR2 SYDVKM. The CDR3 loop is CASRYRQGLGSNQPQHF. Written as DNA, the CDR3 is TGTGCCAGCAGATACAGACAGGGGCTTGGGAGCAATCAGCCCCAGCATTTT.

The chain joins TRBV5-4 to TRBJ2-5; 9 nucleotides align to TRBD1. The assigned J gene may be wrong: the sequence end matches TRBJ2-7 better. The germline V gene has CDR1 SGHNT and CDR2 YYREEE (reference sequence). The CDR3 has 14 residues. CDR3 protein: CASSFGDRVGEQYF. Here the CDR3 DNA reads TGTGCCAGCAGCTTCGGGGACAGGGTCGGCGAGCAGTACTTC.

This clone was recorded once. The V gene is TRBV10-3, the J gene TRBJ2-3, with D hard to call. The CDR3 spans 14 residues. The germline V and J ends were trimmed by 0 bases and 2 bases, with 6 bases remaining between them. The germline V gene encodes CDR1 ENHRY and CDR2 SYGVKD. The CDR3 region is CAISESHNTDTQYF. The CDR3 nucleotides read TGTGCCATCAGTGAGTCCCACAACACAGATACGCAGTATTTT.

The chain has TRBV27 and TRBJ1-5, with TRBD1 matching over 7 bases. The CDR3 spans 14 residues. The germline V gene has CDR1 MNHEY and CDR2 SMNVEV (reference sequence). V lost 8 bases to trimming and J lost 4 bases; unmatched junction nucleotides: 8. CDR3 amino acids: CASASQGGNQPQHF. The CDR3 DNA reads as TGTGCCAGCGCCTCGCAGGGGGGAAATCAGCCCCAGCATTTT.

Written as DNA, the CDR3 is TGTGCCAGCAGACTACAGGGGGCTAATTCACCCCTCCACTTT. Its protein is CASRLQGANSPLHF. The rearrangement links TRBV6-1 to TRBJ1-6, with 9 bases fitting TRBD1. This CDR3 region has 14 residues. V shed 6 bases and J 6 bases; nucleotides not matched to a gene: 3. CDR1 is MNHNS and CDR2 is SASEGT in the germline V gene.

This chain joins TRBV7-6 and TRBJ1-1, with D maybe TRBD1 (6 bases). Germline V CDR1 and CDR2: SGHVS, FNYEAQ. This CDR3 is 15 amino acids long. V dropped 5 bases and J dropped 6 bases, with 19 bases sitting between them. The CDR3 sequence is CASSATPTGIPEAFF. Here the CDR3 DNA reads TGTGCCAGCAGCGCTACTCCTACAGGGATCCCTGAAGCTTTCTTT.

The V gene is TRBV15, the J gene TRBJ1-1, with no clear D. The CDR3 totals 14 residues. Germline CDR1 reads LNHNV; CDR2 reads YYDKDF (reference sequence). Trimming cost V 3 bases and J 1 base, with 9 bases left between them. The CDR3 loop reads CATSRAVENTEAFF. The DNA of the CDR3 is TGTGCCACCAGCAGGGCGGTCGAGAACACTGAAGCTTTCTTT.

The J gene is TRBJ2-7, the V gene TRBV27, with D possibly matching TRBD1 (7 bases). V lost 1 base to trimming and J lost 2 bases, with 24 bases between them. The CDR3 length is 19 residues. Germline CDR1 reads MNHEY; CDR2 reads SMNVEV (reference sequence). The CDR3 nucleotides are TGTGCCAGCAGTTTATTTTCAACAAGGAGGGGGCGCAAAGCCTACGAGCAGTACTTC. Translating it yields CASSLFSTRRGRKAYEQYF.

The rearrangement links TRBV20-1 to TRBJ2-7; 8 nucleotides agree with TRBD2. After removal of 6 bases from V and 7 bases from J, the junction contained 5 bases not matched to a gene. Per germline, CDR1 DFQATT and CDR2 SNEGSKA (reference sequence). The CDR3 has 11 amino acids. CDR3 protein: CSATGGGEQYF. CDR3 DNA sequence: TGCAGTGCGACGGGGGGGGGAGAGCAGTACTTC.

This rearrangement joins TRBV7-9 to TRBJ2-7; 10 bases match TRBD1. CDR3 length equals 14 residues. CDR1 and CDR2 from the germline V gene are SEHNR and FQNEAQ (reference sequence). V was clipped by 2 bases and J by 5 bases; unmatched bases: 3. The CDR3 DNA is TGTGCCAGCAGCTTAAGACAGGGGGCAAACGAGCAGTACTTC. This encodes CASSLRQGANEQYF.

This chain connects TRBV28 to TRBJ1-2, with D maybe TRBD1 (5 bases). Germline CDR1 and CDR2: MDHEN and SYDVKM. V was clipped by 10 bases and J by 6 bases, with 18 bases between them. The CDR3 spans 13 residues. The CDR3 here is CAILRSGENGYTF. For the CDR3, the DNA is TGTGCCATTCTAAGGTCGGGGGAAAATGGCTACACCTTC.

This clone was detected a few times. Compared with germline, one end of the junction differs, possibly owing to a read error. The J gene is TRBJ2-2, the V gene TRBV7-9, with 10 bases that match TRBD2. Per germline, CDR1 SEHNR and CDR2 FQNEAQ (reference sequence). CDR3 length: 17 residues. CDR3 protein: CSSSSYGLAVNTGELFF. The CDR3 coding sequence is TGTTCCAGCAGCTCTTATGGACTAGCGGTTAACACCGGGGAGCTGTTTTTT.

This chain connects TRBV4-1 to TRBJ1-2; 11 positions match TRBD1. The CDR3 spans 15 residues. V lost 4 bases to trimming and J lost 3 bases; unmatched junction nucleotides: 4. CDR1 MGHRA and CDR2 YSYEKL come from the germline V gene. This chain's CDR3 is CASSLRTGGYYGYTF. The CDR3 nucleotides read TGCGCCAGCAGCCTTAGGACAGGGGGCTACTATGGCTACACCTTC.

The chain uses TRBV5-1 and TRBJ1-1; no clear D gene. Germline lookup yields CDR1 SGHRS and CDR2 YFSETQ. V was pared by 1 base and J by 1 base, with 8 bases between. The CDR3 has 14 residues. CDR3 in DNA: TGCGCCAGCAGCTTGAGTGGCGGGAACACTGAAGCTTTCTTT. This sequence encodes CASSLSGGNTEAFF. Full variable domain (outside the CDR3, taken from reference TRBV5-1 and TRBJ1-1): KAGVTQTPRYLIKTRGQQVTLSCSPISGHRSVSWYQQTPGQGLQFLFEYFSETQRNKGNFPGRFSGRQFSNSRSEMNVSTLELGDSALYLCASSLSGGNTEAFFGQGTRLTVV.

The chain joins TRBV4-3 to TRBJ1-2; the D gene is possibly TRBD1 (5 bases). The germline V and J ends were trimmed by 1 base and 6 bases, with 24 bases remaining between them. This CDR3 spans 18 amino acids. Germline V CDR1 and CDR2: LGHNA, YSLEER. In DNA, the CDR3 is TGCGCCAGCAGCCAAGGGGGTAAACAGGTAGAAAAACGCCATGGCTACACCTTC. This gives the protein CASSQGGKQVEKRHGYTF.

The rearrangement uses TRBV27 and TRBJ2-3; 9 positions match TRBD2. Germline CDR1 MNHEY, CDR2 SMNVEV (reference sequence). V lost 5 bases to trimming and J lost 2 bases; unmatched junction nucleotides: 8. The CDR3 consists of 16 residues. CDR3 DNA: TGTGCCAGCAGTCCCGGACTAGCGAGTCCCACAGATACGCAGTATTTT. Its translation is CASSPGLASPTDTQYF.

This chain joins TRBV9 and TRBJ1-2, with D hard to call. The germline V gene encodes CDR1 SGDLS and CDR2 YYNGEE. Trimming removed 0 bases at V and 4 bases at J, with 10 bases between. This CDR3 has 14 residues. CDR3 bases: TGTGCCAGCAGCGTAGGAACAGATCTCTATGGCTACACCTTC. It yields the protein CASSVGTDLYGYTF.

The V and J genes are TRBV7-9 and TRBJ2-1; 7 nucleotides line up with TRBD2. Germline V gene sequence: CDR1 SEHNR, CDR2 FQNEAQ (reference sequence). The CDR3 extends over 15 amino acids. V was clipped by 1 base and J by 6 bases; unmatched bases: 6. Here the CDR3 reads CASSLGAGATNEQFF. The CDR3 region has the DNA TGTGCCAGCAGCTTAGGGGCGGGAGCGACCAATGAGCAGTTCTTC.

This clone showed up just a few times. The chain links TRBV21-1 to TRBJ1-5; TRBD1, as called in the table, went unchecked against the DNA. TRBV21-1 is labeled a pseudogene. This CDR3 has 13 residues. The CDR3 nucleotides are TGTGCCACAGGAAAAGCCGTAAATCAGCCCCAGCATTTT. This translates into CATGKAVNQPQHF.

The chain recombines TRBV18 with TRBJ1-5; D may be TRBD1 (5 bases). CDR3 length: 15 residues. Germline values: CDR1 KGHSH, CDR2 LQKENI. The ends were cut back, 3 bases at V and 2 bases at J, with 11 bases in the middle. The CDR3 coding sequence is TGTGCCAGCTCACCGGACACCTTAGGCAATCAGCCCCAGCATTTT. Its protein product is CASSPDTLGNQPQHF. Using reference TRBV18 and TRBJ1-5 for the parts outside the CDR3, the full variable domain is NAGVMQNPRHLVRRRGQEARLRCSPMKGHSHVYWYRQLPEEGLKFMVYLQKENIIDESGMPKERFSAEFPKEGPSILRIQQVVRGDSAAYFCASSPDTLGNQPQHFGDGTRLSIL.

The chain uses TRBV9 and TRBJ1-1; D gene uncertain. CDR1 and CDR2 (germline): SGDLS, YYNGEE. The CDR3 is 16 amino acids. V lost 3 bases, J lost 4 bases, and 19 bases lay in between. In nucleotides, the CDR3 is TGTGCCAGCAGCGCGACCTCGCGGAGGGCGTCCACTGAAGCTTTCTTT. This sequence encodes CASSATSRRASTEAFF.